This passage covers 8 T cell receptor beta chains from one sample sequenced in a study of blood T cells in healthy people across ages. Then a second PCR, running about 7 to 11 cycles, was carried out with a sample-barcoded 5' primer and a J-beta primer mix. MiXCR was run by TCRdb on the 5' RACE reads, yielding one entry per CDR3 protein. The table includes about 1.4 million distinct CDR3 sequences, 55% to 75% detected once. Sequencing was performed on blood. The origin of the receptors is a young man in good health.

V gene TRBV7-9 combines with J gene TRBJ2-1; D remains unclear. V gave up 4 bases and J gave up 3 bases, with 16 bases separating them. CDR1 is SEHNR, CDR2 FQNEAQ, per germline (reference sequence). This CDR3 is 16 amino acids long. The CDR3 is CASSSMAALGYNEQFF. CDR3 DNA: TGTGCCAGCAGCTCTATGGCGGCTCTGGGCTACAATGAGCAGTTCTTC. Variable domain in full (rest from reference TRBV7-9 and TRBJ2-1): DTGVSQNPRHKITKRGQNVTFRCDPISEHNRLYWYRQTLGQGPEFLTYFQNEAQLEKSRLLSDRFSAERPKGSFSTLEIQRTEQGDSAMYLCASSSMAALGYNEQFFGPGTRLTVL.

The rearrangement joins TRBV4-1 to TRBJ2-3, with D uncertain. Germline V CDR1 and CDR2: MGHRA, YSYEKL. V was cut by 1 base and J by 6 bases, with 8 bases left in between. The CDR3 totals 13 residues. In DNA form, the CDR3 reads TGCGCCAGCAGCCAAGTTGTGCAGGATACGCAGTATTTT. This sequence encodes CASSQVVQDTQYF.

This clonotype was counted a few times. This chain uses TRBV12-3 or TRBV12-4 with TRBJ2-1; D is perhaps TRBD1 or TRBD2 (5 bases each). The CDR3 totals 14 residues. Trimming took 4 bases from V and 8 from J, leaving 15 bases between them. The CDR3 region is CASSWRTNSDEQFF. The CDR3 DNA follows: TGTGCCAGCAGTTGGAGGACAAATTCTGATGAGCAGTTCTTC.

The V and J genes are TRBV14 and TRBJ1-5; D gene ambiguous. The V and J ends lost 0 bases and 4 bases respectively, with 7 bases between them. CDR1 is SGHDN and CDR2 is FVKESK in the germline V gene. The CDR3 has 14 residues. The CDR3 sequence is CASSQENPNQPQHF. In DNA, the CDR3 is TGTGCCAGCAGCCAAGAGAACCCAAATCAGCCCCAGCATTTT.

This clonotype has more than one count but fewer than ten. CDR3: CASSLAGTGPSNEQFF. The CDR3 DNA sequence: TGTGCCAGCAGCTTAGCCGGGACAGGACCGAGCAATGAGCAGTTCTTC. V usage is TRBV7-2 and J usage is TRBJ2-1; TRBD1 matches at 8 bases. V shed 0 bases, J shed 6 bases, and the junction held 7 bases outside the gene matches. The length of the CDR3 is 16 residues. CDR1 SGHTA and CDR2 FQGNSA come from the germline V gene.

This clonotype was detected a few times. The rearrangement links TRBV4-1 to TRBJ2-5; D possibly corresponds to TRBD1 (6 bases). V was clipped by 0 bases and J by 3 bases, with 17 bases between them. The CDR3 has 17 residues. Germline lookup yields CDR1 MGHRA and CDR2 YSYEKL. CDR3 amino acids: CASSQDRRRTVKETQYF. The CDR3 nucleotides are TGCGCCAGCAGCCAAGATCGGCGGAGGACAGTCAAAGAGACCCAGTACTTC.

The chain has TRBV7-2 and TRBJ2-5; no clear D gene. Germline CDR1 reads SGHTA; CDR2 reads FQGNSA. Trimming removed 2 bases from V and 2 bases from J, with 9 bases in between. This CDR3 has 14 residues. The CDR3 DNA follows: TGTGCCAGCAGCTTAAAACGGTTTCAAGAGACCCAGTACTTC. Protein: CASSLKRFQETQYF.

The chain joins TRBV7-4 to TRBJ2-7, with D perhaps given as TRBD1 or TRBD2 (5 bases each). Germline V gives CDR1 SGHVT, CDR2 SQSDAQ. V gave up 1 base and J gave up 0 bases, with 13 bases separating them. This CDR3 region has 16 residues. As DNA, the CDR3 is TGTGCCAGCAGCTTAGATCGGGACCAGAGCTCCTACGAGCAGTACTTC. Amino acid sequence: CASSLDRDQSSYEQYF.